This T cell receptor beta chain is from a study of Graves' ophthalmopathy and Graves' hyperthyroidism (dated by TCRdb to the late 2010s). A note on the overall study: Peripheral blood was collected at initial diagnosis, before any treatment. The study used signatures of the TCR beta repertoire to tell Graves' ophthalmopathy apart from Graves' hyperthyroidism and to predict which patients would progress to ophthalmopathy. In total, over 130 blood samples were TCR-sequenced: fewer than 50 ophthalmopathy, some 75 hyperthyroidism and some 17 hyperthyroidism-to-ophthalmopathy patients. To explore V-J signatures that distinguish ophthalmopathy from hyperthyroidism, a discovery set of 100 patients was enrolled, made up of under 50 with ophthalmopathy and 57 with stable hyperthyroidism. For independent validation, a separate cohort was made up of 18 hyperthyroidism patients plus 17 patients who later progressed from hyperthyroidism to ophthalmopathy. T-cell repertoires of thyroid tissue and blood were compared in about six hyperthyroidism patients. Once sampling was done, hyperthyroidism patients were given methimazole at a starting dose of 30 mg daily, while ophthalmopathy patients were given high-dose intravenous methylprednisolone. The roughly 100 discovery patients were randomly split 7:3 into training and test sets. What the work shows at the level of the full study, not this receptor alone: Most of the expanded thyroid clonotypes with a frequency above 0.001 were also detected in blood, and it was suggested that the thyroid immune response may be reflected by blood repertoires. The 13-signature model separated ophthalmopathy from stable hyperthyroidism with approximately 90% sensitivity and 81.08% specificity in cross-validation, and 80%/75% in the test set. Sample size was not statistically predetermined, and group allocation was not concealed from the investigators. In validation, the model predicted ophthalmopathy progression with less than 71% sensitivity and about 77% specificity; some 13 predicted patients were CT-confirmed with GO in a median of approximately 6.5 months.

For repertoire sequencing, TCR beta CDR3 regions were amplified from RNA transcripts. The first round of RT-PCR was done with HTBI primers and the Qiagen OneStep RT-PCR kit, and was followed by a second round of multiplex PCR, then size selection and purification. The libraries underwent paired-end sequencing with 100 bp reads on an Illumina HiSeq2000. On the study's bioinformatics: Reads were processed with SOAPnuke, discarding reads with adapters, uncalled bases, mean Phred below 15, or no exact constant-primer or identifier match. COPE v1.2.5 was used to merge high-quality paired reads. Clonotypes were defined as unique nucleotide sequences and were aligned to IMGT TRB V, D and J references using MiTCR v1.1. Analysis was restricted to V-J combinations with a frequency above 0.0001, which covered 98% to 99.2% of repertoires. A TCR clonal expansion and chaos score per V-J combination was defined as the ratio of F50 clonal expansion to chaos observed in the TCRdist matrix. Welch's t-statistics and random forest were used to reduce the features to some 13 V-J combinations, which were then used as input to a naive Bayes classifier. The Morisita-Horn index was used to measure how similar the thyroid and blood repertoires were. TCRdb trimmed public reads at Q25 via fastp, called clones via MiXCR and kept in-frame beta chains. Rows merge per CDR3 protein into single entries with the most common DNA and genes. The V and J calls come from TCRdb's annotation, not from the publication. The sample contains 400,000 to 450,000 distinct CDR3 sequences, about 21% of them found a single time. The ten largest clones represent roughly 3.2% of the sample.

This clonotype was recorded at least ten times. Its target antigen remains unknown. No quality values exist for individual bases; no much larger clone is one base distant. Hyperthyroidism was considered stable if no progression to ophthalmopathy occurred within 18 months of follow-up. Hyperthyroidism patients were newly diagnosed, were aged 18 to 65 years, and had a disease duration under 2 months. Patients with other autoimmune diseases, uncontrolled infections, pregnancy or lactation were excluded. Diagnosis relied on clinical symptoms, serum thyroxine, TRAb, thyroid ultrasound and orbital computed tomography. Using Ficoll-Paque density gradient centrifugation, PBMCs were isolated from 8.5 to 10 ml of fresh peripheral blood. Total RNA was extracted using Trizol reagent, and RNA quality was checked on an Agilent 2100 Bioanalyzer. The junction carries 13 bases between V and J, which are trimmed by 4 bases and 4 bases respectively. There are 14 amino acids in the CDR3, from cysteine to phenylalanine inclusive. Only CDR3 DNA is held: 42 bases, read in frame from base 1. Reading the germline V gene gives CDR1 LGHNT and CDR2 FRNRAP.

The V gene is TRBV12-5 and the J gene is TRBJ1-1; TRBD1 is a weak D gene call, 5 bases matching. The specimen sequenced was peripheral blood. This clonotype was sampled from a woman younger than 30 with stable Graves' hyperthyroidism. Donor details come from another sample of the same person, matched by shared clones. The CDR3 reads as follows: CASGWGKPGTEAFF. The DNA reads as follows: TGTGCTAGTGGTTGGGGCAAACCGGGCACTGAAGCTTTCTTT.